Shown below are 26 T cell receptor beta chains from a single sample sequenced in a study of identical twins. TCRdb itself ran the 5' RACE reads through MiXCR, one entry per CDR3 protein. The sample includes approximately 1.8 million distinct CDR3 sequences, roughly a third of them seen just once. Specimen: cord blood. The receptors here all came from a newborn girl in good health.

This clonotype was recorded once. The V call is TRBV5-1, the J call TRBJ2-1; 7 bases match TRBD2. CDR1 is SGHRS, CDR2 YFSETQ, per germline. V gave up 4 bases and J gave up 0 bases; unmatched junction bases: 4. The CDR3 covers 15 residues. CDR3 sequence: CASSTSSGSYNEQFF. The CDR3 DNA reads TGCGCCAGCAGCACTTCTAGCGGCTCCTACAATGAGCAGTTCTTC.

The chain combines TRBV5-8 with TRBJ2-2; 15 nucleotides match TRBD2. This CDR3 spans 18 amino acids. V lost 3 bases, J lost 1 base, and 4 bases stayed unmatched. The germline V gene encodes CDR1 SGHTS and CDR2 YDEGEE. The CDR3 spells CASSSGLAGGWNTGELFF. CDR3 DNA sequence: TGTGCCAGCAGCTCTGGACTAGCGGGAGGGTGGAACACCGGGGAGCTGTTTTTT.

This clonotype was observed at least ten times. The chain has TRBV12-3 or TRBV12-4 and TRBJ1-1; no firm D call. CDR3 length: 14 amino acids. V lost 4 bases, J lost 5 bases, and 14 bases lay in between. The CDR3 spells CASSYGDRSTEAFF. CDR3 sequence (DNA): TGTGCCAGCAGTTATGGGGATAGATCTACTGAAGCTTTCTTT.

This clonotype has a count of ten or more. V and J are TRBV6-5 and TRBJ2-7; 11 bases are a match to TRBD2. The J segment lost 6 bases and the V segment lost 4 bases, leaving 14 bases of the junction unmatched. Germline lookup yields CDR1 MNHEY and CDR2 SVGAGI. This CDR3 comprises 17 residues. This chain's CDR3 is CASSSTSGIGLLGEQYF. Here the CDR3 DNA reads TGTGCCAGCAGTTCGACTAGCGGGATTGGGCTATTGGGCGAGCAGTACTTC.

V gene TRBV20-1 combines with J gene TRBJ1-1; TRBD1 aligns across 11 bases. Germline V CDR1 and CDR2: DFQATT, SNEGSKA (reference sequence). The CDR3 covers 14 residues. V dropped 2 bases and J dropped 7; count of bases not matched to a gene: 6. CDR3 sequence: CSARRGQGDGEAFF. The CDR3 coding sequence is TGCAGTGCTAGAAGGGGACAGGGGGATGGTGAAGCTTTCTTT.

V and J are TRBV20-1 and TRBJ1-5, with 10 bases that match TRBD1. The J segment lost 6 bases and the V segment lost 0 bases, leaving 11 bases of the junction unmatched. Per germline, CDR1 DFQATT and CDR2 SNEGSKA (reference sequence). The CDR3 covers 17 residues. The CDR3: CSARERNRDRGSQPQHF. The DNA of the CDR3 is TGCAGTGCTAGAGAGAGAAACCGGGACAGGGGTAGTCAGCCCCAGCATTTT.

The chain joins TRBV20-1 to TRBJ2-5; 12 bases are shared with TRBD2. This CDR3 has 15 residues. The trim removed 3 bases at V and 11 bases at J, leaving 13 bases unmatched. Germline assignment: CDR1 DFQATT and CDR2 SNEGSKA (reference sequence). The CDR3 sequence: CSARATSGGRGEQYF. The CDR3 DNA is TGCAGTGCTAGGGCGACTAGCGGGGGAAGGGGTGAGCAGTACTTC.

This chain uses TRBV4-2 with TRBJ2-1; the D is unclear. CDR1 is LGHNA, CDR2 YNFKEQ, per germline. The CDR3 has 15 amino acids. V was trimmed by 6 bases and J by 6 bases, leaving 18 bases between them. The CDR3 DNA follows: TGTGCCAGCAGTTCCGTCCCCGACCAGTCCAATGAGCAGTTCTTC. This codes for CASSSVPDQSNEQFF.

The chain couples TRBV6-5 to TRBJ1-1; D perhaps matches TRBD1 (5 bases). The CDR3 totals 16 residues. From germline, CDR1 is MNHEY and CDR2 SVGAGI. V lost 0 bases to trimming and J lost 3 bases, with 14 bases between them. CDR3 in DNA: TGTGCCAGCAGTTACTCTGGCAGGGCCTTTGACACTGAAGCTTTCTTT. Translation: CASSYSGRAFDTEAFF.

This clonotype was found a few times. V usage is TRBV28 and J usage is TRBJ1-4; 8 bases are a match to TRBD1. The CDR3 loop spans 16 amino acids. V trimming: 6 bases; J trimming: 8 bases; junction bases outside the gene matches: 14. The germline V gene encodes CDR1 MDHEN and CDR2 SYDVKM. The CDR3 loop is CASRMPATGVWEKLFF. The CDR3 DNA follows: TGTGCCAGCAGAATGCCTGCGACAGGGGTTTGGGAAAAACTGTTTTTT.

This clonotype turned up a few times. The V call is TRBV7-6, the J call TRBJ2-3; D possibly corresponds to TRBD1 (5 bases). The CDR3 runs to 14 residues. V lost 4 bases, J lost 6 bases, and 14 bases lay in between. The germline V gene has CDR1 SGHVS and CDR2 FNYEAQ. DNA for the CDR3: TGTGCCAGCAGCTCAGGACCTGGGGCGGATACGCAGTATTTT. Translating it yields CASSSGPGADTQYF.

There are a few counts of this clonotype. DNA for the CDR3: TGCGCCAGCAGCACTCAGGACAGGAATGAGCAGTTCTTC. Translation: CASSTQDRNEQFF. The V gene is TRBV5-1, the J gene TRBJ2-1; 7 nucleotides match TRBD1. This CDR3 has 13 amino acids. Trimming removed 4 bases from V and 7 bases from J; junction bases left unmatched: 5. Germline loops: CDR1 SGHRS, CDR2 YFSETQ.

The V and J genes are TRBV6-2 or TRBV6-3 and TRBJ2-5; 8 bases agree with TRBD1. With V trimmed by 5 bases and J by 7 bases, 9 bases remained unmatched. Germline CDR1 and CDR2: MNHEY and SVGEGT. CDR3 length equals 14 residues. The CDR3 here is CASSEIGQGRTQYF. The CDR3 nucleotides read TGTGCCAGCAGTGAAATCGGACAGGGAAGGACCCAGTACTTC.

The CDR3 bases are TGTGCCAGCAGTTTAGGGGCTGGCGTAGGGTTCAATGAGCAGTTCTTC. Its translation: CASSLGAGVGFNEQFF. The V gene is TRBV27, the J gene TRBJ2-1, with D maybe TRBD1 (5 bases). The V gene lost 2 bases and the J gene lost 6 bases, with 17 bases spanning the gap. The CDR3 length is 16 residues. Looked up from germline, CDR1 is MNHEY and CDR2 is SMNVEV (reference sequence).

The rearrangement joins TRBV6-5 to TRBJ2-7; weak D call: TRBD2 (7 bases). Trimming stripped 6 bases from V and 1 base from J, with 13 bases between. CDR1 MNHEY and CDR2 SVGAGI come from the germline V gene. The CDR3 is 14 amino acids. The CDR3 reads CASRKGGDSYEQYF. The DNA for the CDR3 is TGTGCCAGCAGAAAGGGGGGGGATTCCTACGAGCAGTACTTC.

The rearrangement uses TRBV7-2 and TRBJ2-2; D perhaps matches TRBD1 (6 bases). Germline V CDR1 and CDR2: SGHTA, FQGNSA. The CDR3 length is 15 residues. V was shortened by 1 base and J by 3 bases, with 9 bases between the two germline ends. CDR3 in DNA: TGTGCCAGCAGCTTAGTAGGGGGACACACCGGGGAGCTGTTTTTT. This translates into CASSLVGGHTGELFF.

The CDR3 nucleotides read TGTGCCAGTAGTACCCACCCGGGACCTATCCCTAGCGAGCAGTACTTC. The encoded protein is CASSTHPGPIPSEQYF. This chain connects TRBV19 to TRBJ2-7; D could derive from TRBD1 or TRBD2 (5 bases each). The CDR3 is 16 amino acids. Germline CDR1 reads LNHDA; CDR2 reads SQIVND (reference sequence). V was clipped by 4 bases and J by 6 bases, with 22 bases between them.

This clonotype was counted a few times. The V gene is TRBV3-1, the J gene TRBJ2-7, with TRBD2 as a possible D gene (6 bases). CDR1 is LGHDT, CDR2 YNNKEL, per germline (reference sequence). V lost 10 bases and J 4 bases, leaving 17 bases between the germline ends. The CDR3 has 13 residues. Written as DNA, the CDR3 is TGTGCCACTGAAGGGGAGGTGGGATACGAGCAGTACTTC. Residues: CATEGEVGYEQYF.

V and J are TRBV30 and TRBJ2-5, with TRBD2 as a possible D gene (5 bases). V dropped 0 bases and J dropped 5 bases, with 7 bases sitting between them. The CDR3 extends over 12 amino acids. Germline V CDR1 and CDR2: GTSNPN, SVGIG (reference sequence). CDR3 DNA sequence: TGTGCCTGGAGTGTACTAGGGGAGACCCAGTACTTC. It codes for CAWSVLGETQYF.

The sample holds one count of this clonotype. The V and J genes are TRBV11-1 and TRBJ2-3; tentative D call: TRBD1 (7 bases). V was shortened by 2 bases and J by 1 base, with 13 bases between the two germline ends. CDR3 length: 16 residues. Per the germline V gene, CDR1 is SGHAT and CDR2 is FQDESV (reference sequence). CDR3 loop: CASSLTGRGGTDTQYF. In nucleotides, the CDR3 is TGTGCCAGCAGCTTAACGGGCAGGGGGGGCACAGATACGCAGTATTTT.

This clonotype was counted only a few times. The V and J genes are TRBV20-1 and TRBJ2-6; perhaps TRBD1 as D (5 bases). The germline V and J ends were trimmed by 2 bases and 1 base, with 12 bases remaining between them. CDR3 length: 16 amino acids. CDR1 DFQATT and CDR2 SNEGSKA come from the germline V gene (reference sequence). The CDR3 spells CSARRGPLSGANVLTF. The DNA for the CDR3 is TGCAGTGCTAGAAGGGGCCCTCTTTCTGGGGCCAACGTCCTGACTTTC.

The rearrangement uses TRBV5-1 and TRBJ1-1, with a tentative D call TRBD1 (5 bases). The CDR3 is made up of 14 amino acids. Germline V gives CDR1 SGHRS, CDR2 YFSETQ. Trimming cost V 0 bases and J 1 base, with 7 bases left between them. The CDR3 DNA reads TGCGCCAGCAGCTTGGATACAGGGAACACTGAAGCTTTCTTT. Encoded protein: CASSLDTGNTEAFF.

About this clonotype: A much larger clone is a single base away; this may be a read error. The chain has TRBV29-1 and TRBJ2-1; tentatively, D is TRBD1 or TRBD2 (5 bases each). The CDR3 sequence is 14 residues long. The germline CDR1 and CDR2 sequences are SQVTM and ANQGSEA. The V and J ends lost 6 bases and 1 base respectively, with 13 bases between them. CDR3 sequence reads: CSVGRWLSYNEQFF. CDR3 DNA sequence: TGCAGCGTGGGACGATGGCTTTCCTACAATGAGCAGTTCTTC.

This sequence joins TRBV4-1 and TRBJ1-6; no clear D. Germline V gene lookup returns CDR1 MGHRA and CDR2 YSYEKL. V lost 1 base, J lost 0 bases, and 10 bases lay in between. CDR3 length: 17 amino acids. CDR3 amino acids: CASSQGRSRSYNSPLHF. The CDR3 coding sequence is TGCGCCAGCAGCCAAGGTCGCAGCCGCTCCTATAATTCACCCCTCCACTTT.

This clonotype was seen just once. The chain combines TRBV4-1 with TRBJ2-7; 9 bases line up with TRBD2. The germline V gene has CDR1 MGHRA and CDR2 YSYEKL. V gave up 1 base and J gave up 2 bases; unmatched junction bases: 3. The CDR3 sequence is 15 residues long. CDR3 loop: CASSQGTSAAYEQYF. In DNA, the CDR3 is TGCGCCAGCAGCCAAGGGACTAGCGCCGCCTACGAGCAGTACTTC.

This chain's CDR3 is CASSFGGAAKNIQYF. The CDR3 DNA reads TGTGCCAGCAGTTTCGGCGGTGCGGCCAAAAACATTCAGTACTTC. The genes are TRBV6-6 and TRBJ2-4; D not certain. The CDR3 spans 15 residues. Germline V lookup: CDR1 MNHNY, CDR2 SVGAGI (reference sequence). Trimming stripped 4 bases from V and 1 base from J, with 11 bases between.